These 10 T cell receptor beta chains were all obtained from the same sample, sequenced in a study of T-cell memory formation after mild COVID-19. TCRdb passed the 5' RACE reads through MiXCR, listing each CDR3 protein once. The table lists approximately 300,000 distinct CDR3 sequences, around a sixth of them singletons. The sample comprised PBMCs or a T cell subset sorted from them (not recorded which). Every receptor here comes from a man younger than 35 who had mild COVID-19 (a few samples of this study predate the infection). Cell type and time point are not known.

This clonotype was counted many times. This sequence joins TRBV5-1 and TRBJ2-1, with 12 bases identical to TRBD1. Germline CDR1 and CDR2: SGHRS and YFSETQ. This CDR3 region has 15 residues. The trim removed 0 bases at V and 9 bases at J, leaving 4 bases unmatched. Written as DNA, the CDR3 is TGCGCCAGCAGCTTGGGGGACAGGGGGCACGGTGAGCAGTTCTTC. Its protein is CASSLGDRGHGEQFF.

In this sample, this clonotype turned up a few times. The chain combines TRBV27 with TRBJ1-4; D ambiguous. Germline V lookup: CDR1 MNHEY, CDR2 SMNVEV (reference sequence). Trimming left V 2 bases short and J 4 bases short, with 8 bases between. The CDR3 is 14 amino acids. The chain's CDR3 is CASSLREGNEKLFF. DNA for the CDR3: TGTGCCAGCAGTTTACGGGAGGGTAATGAAAAACTGTTTTTT. Supplemented by reference TRBV27 and TRBJ1-4, the full variable domain reads EAQVTQNPRYLITVTGKKLTVTCSQNMNHEYMSWYRQDPGLGLRQIYYSMNVEVTDKGDVPEGYKVSRKEKRNFPLILESPSPNQTSLYFCASSLREGNEKLFFGSGTQLSVL.

The genes are TRBV6-4 and TRBJ2-5, with no clear D. Between the trimmed V and J ends, which lost 9 bases and 4 bases, there was a span of 0 bases. The germline V gene encodes CDR1 MRHNA and CDR2 SNTAGT. The CDR3 sequence is 8 residues long. The CDR3 sequence: CARETQYF. The CDR3 nucleotides are TGTGCCAGAGAGACCCAGTACTTC.

This clonotype showed up just a few times. J is TRBJ2-7 and V is TRBV7-2, with D perhaps matching TRBD1 (6 bases). Germline V gene sequence: CDR1 SGHTA, CDR2 FQGNSA. The CDR3 runs to 15 residues. Trimming left V 3 bases short and J 1 base short, with 13 bases between. CDR3 nucleotide sequence: TGTGCCAGCAGCTTCGACAGGCCATGGTCCTACGAGCAGTACTTC. This sequence encodes CASSFDRPWSYEQYF.

This rearrangement joins TRBV21-1 to TRBJ2-7; the D call TRBD1 from the table was never checked on the DNA. TRBV21-1 is marked as a pseudogene. This CDR3 contains 13 residues. The CDR3 region has the DNA TGTGCCAGCAGGCACAGGACAGGGGGGGAGCAGTACGTC. Translation gives CASRHRTGGEQYV.

This chain uses TRBV4-3 with TRBJ2-2; TRBD2 agrees at 8 bases. Germline V gene lookup returns CDR1 LGHNA and CDR2 YSLEER. The CDR3 sequence is 17 residues long. V dropped 3 bases and J dropped 4; count of bases not matched to a gene: 10. The CDR3 reads CASSHDPGLGGTGELFF. Written as DNA, the CDR3 is TGCGCCAGCAGCCACGACCCGGGACTAGGCGGCACCGGGGAGCTGTTTTTT.

The J gene is TRBJ2-1, the V gene TRBV29-1; 7 bases match TRBD1. The CDR3 has 12 amino acids. Germline lookup yields CDR1 SQVTM and CDR2 ANQGSEA. The V gene end was trimmed by 5 bases and the J gene end by 12 bases; junction bases not matched to a gene: 10. DNA for the CDR3: TGCAGCGTTTCCCCCGAGGGGGACAGGCAGTTCTTC. Amino acids: CSVSPEGDRQFF.

This clonotype showed up just a few times. The V call is TRBV7-9, the J call TRBJ2-7; TRBD1 matches 8 bases. The germline CDR1 and CDR2 sequences are SEHNR and FQNEAQ (reference sequence). J gave up 3 bases and V 3 bases, and 13 bases lay outside the gene matches. This CDR3 has 17 amino acids. CDR3 residues: CASSFPSGGQGDYEQYF. The CDR3 region has the DNA TGTGCCAGCAGCTTCCCCAGTGGTGGACAGGGAGACTACGAGCAGTACTTC.

The chain uses TRBV6-1 and TRBJ2-3; possible D gene TRBD1, 6 bases. Germline V gene data show CDR1 as MNHNS and CDR2 as SASEGT. The germline V and J ends were trimmed by 2 bases and 9 bases, with 9 bases remaining between them. This CDR3 region has 12 residues. In DNA, the CDR3 is TGTGCCAGCAGTGAATTCACAGGGACGCAGTATTTT. Translated: CASSEFTGTQYF.

This clonotype has a handful of counts. The DNA of the CDR3 is TGCGCCAGCAGCCCTATGACAGCCGCGAACACCGGGGAGCTGTTTTTT. Its protein is CASSPMTAANTGELFF. The V and J genes are TRBV5-1 and TRBJ2-2; weak D call: TRBD1 (5 bases). Germline CDR1 SGHRS, CDR2 YFSETQ. V was clipped by 4 bases and J by 0 bases, with 13 bases between them. This CDR3 region has 16 residues.